A single T cell receptor (beta chain) is shown here with its context. It has no known antigen specificity. The sample originates from a study of cytomegalovirus exposure and HLA in healthy donors (dated by TCRdb to 2017 to 2019). For the study in its entirety: An earlier analysis of 587 of the donors reported 250 to 350 Gb of sequence data and around 100 million unique TCR beta sequences obtained from some 200 million T cells. Rather than using new phenotypic data, the later analysis identified candidate immune exposures from TCR beta sequences and from how often those sequences occurred across donors. In addition to the first cohort of around 670 subjects, a separate validation cohort of 130 or so different subjects was used. In a later analysis, previously published TCR beta repertoires from about 670 donors were re-analyzed and high-resolution HLA genotyping was added so that TCR occurrence patterns could be studied. A later genetic analysis took genome-wide SNP genotypes for about three fifths of the roughly 670 donors and used that subset as a discovery cohort. The genetic ancestry cluster associated with self-reported Caucasian donors included approximately 85% of the roughly 410 genotyped donors. An early release that covered fewer than 800 HLA-typed donors contained about 290 gigabases of sequencing data and approximately 85 million unique TCR sequences. The T cell repertoires of about 700 subjects were profiled by immunosequencing and related to cytomegalovirus serostatus. Five DR-DQ haplotypes were treated as single units for association and clustering because of strong linkage in the cohort. All discovery cohort repertoires had been generated on a single sequencing platform. High-throughput TCR immunosequencing, statistical association of individual TCRs with disease status, and machine learning were combined to predict cytomegalovirus infection status. The study aimed to test whether cataloging public T cell receptors could reveal signatures of past pathogen exposure. On average, about 200,000 unique TCR beta nucleotide sequences were sequenced per donor among 300 to 500 genotyped donors of the cohort, with roughly 20% of those sequences being non-productive. Donor age, sex, ethnicity and CMV serostatus were collected together with the repertoire data. Typing coverage varied by locus: about 629-640 donors for A, B, C, DRB1 and DQB1; more than 500 for DQA1; around 610 for DPA1; approximately 450 for DPB1. HLA typing included class I and class II loci at four-digit resolution. In an earlier analysis of more than 550 of the donors, high-throughput TCR beta sequencing was used to judge whether each TCR beta V gene segment behaved as functional or pseudogenic. Overall results and qualifications from the work: According to the authors, the approach could potentially be generalized to other disease states and immunological phenotypes. Most CMV-associated TCR beta chains appeared to be HLA-restricted in a later analysis, and the HLA associations seemed to be driven largely by CMV exposure. Strong co-occurrence of HLA alleles, especially DR and DQ, made assigning TCR associations to individual alleles difficult. For the cohort, immune exposure information was limited to CMV serostatus. The classifier was reported to diagnose cytomegalovirus status with high specificity and sensitivity in both the original cohort and the validation cohort. Because some donors lacked HLA typing at each locus, the association tests relied only on the typed subset. A later analysis found that HLA-associated TCR beta chains were more clonally expanded and had lower generation probabilities than equally common non-associated chains. The study listed 150 to 200 TCR beta chains as associated with cytomegalovirus. Because the 87-base-pair reads could not distinguish some IMGT-functional V segments, including TRBV6-2 and TRBV6-3, those segments were excluded. Sequencing depth was assumed to be roughly uniform across donors in the presence/absence analyses, though that assumption may not hold. At a false discovery rate of 0.05, a later analysis linked around 17,000 TCR beta sequences to specific HLA alleles. In a later genetic analysis, fewer N-insertions in productive TCRs were reported among donors in an Asian-associated ancestry cluster than the approximately 630-donor mean. The earlier analysis of some 560 of the donors excluded some 16 rarely observed V segments, including chromosome 9 orphons, because counts were too low. Linkage disequilibrium might explain the correlated functional status among segregating V segments, but an unknown experimental factor could not be excluded. A cluster of highly shared sequence variants was judged likely to represent a technical artifact of the sequencing pipeline. In a later analysis, TCR association rates were found to vary across HLA loci, with the most associated TCRs seen for DRB1 alleles and the fewest for HLA-C alleles. A later analysis reported that several top co-occurrence clusters appeared linked to parvovirus B19, influenza, CMV and Epstein-Barr virus. A further reported finding was that TCR beta sequences accurately predicted the HLA-A and HLA-B alleles for most subjects in the first cohort. In an earlier analysis of 587 of the donors, most TCR beta V segments were observed in productive rearrangements about 90% or about 30% of the time, broadly matching IMGT annotations. Across donors, most TCR sequences were observed very rarely, whereas some public TCRs were present in many individuals. The cohort was sequenced for TCR beta chains only, and without alpha or paired-chain data the features that could be detected were limited. An association between a missense DCLRE1C variant and V-gene and J-gene trimming of TCR beta chains was found in a later genetic analysis and replicated in an independent cohort. In vitro tests confirmed that a few of the cytomegalovirus-associated TCR beta chains recognize cytomegalovirus antigens.

The CDR3 spans 15 residues, from the cysteine through the phenylalanine. The kept DNA is CDR3 alone, 45 bases in frame from the first base. After removal of 8 bases from V and 5 bases from J, the junction retains 9 bases not matched to a gene. CDR1 MGHDK and CDR2 SYGVNS are derived from the germline V gene. The cohort was made up of 650 to 700 healthy bone marrow donors. All cohort members were sampled while nominally healthy, although unrecorded immune exposures were likely present. The donor tested CMV seronegative and was one of the 352 seronegative cohort members. Every donor gave a peripheral blood sample, and the peripheral blood mononuclear cells from that sample were used for TCR beta sequencing. The Qiagen DNeasy Blood Extraction Kit was used to extract genomic DNA from the blood cell samples. The receptor library was made with the immunoSEQ multiplex PCR assay. For the multiplex PCR, a mixture combining 60 forward primers for TCR Vbeta segments and 13 reverse primers for TCR Jbeta segments was used. Amplification of the CDR3 region of rearranged TCR beta genes was performed with a multiplex PCR assay on genomic DNA. The Illumina HiSeq System was used to sequence the amplified TCR beta libraries as 87-base-pair reads. Concerning the study's data processing: A later analysis counted approximately 76 million unique TCR beta chains across the 700 or so repertoires, and some 11 million of these chains were shared by at least two donors. Raw reads were error-corrected and collapsed into unique sequences by a nearest-neighbor algorithm in which closely related sequences were merged to remove PCR and sequencing errors. Alignment of CDR3 sequences to IMGT reference sequences was used to assign V, D and J gene segments. For a sequence to be retained, at least a six-nucleotide match to both a V gene segment and a J gene segment was required. Rearrangements were called productive when the CDR3 lacked stop codons and stayed in frame with V and J; all others were non-productive. CDR3 was defined by IMGT convention, running from the second conserved V-encoded cysteine to the conserved J-encoded phenylalanine. Sequences without an unambiguous match to a single V gene segment were excluded from the earlier analysis of about 600 of the donors. An earlier analysis of 587 of the donors classified V segments as functional when productive rearrangements were above 56.7% and as segregating when the standard deviation between donors was above 5%. A statistical classification framework was built for diagnosing cytomegalovirus status from the catalog of TCR beta chain sequences. V and J gene assignment, in a later analysis, came from comparing TCR nucleotide sequences with IMGT/GENE-DB human TR gene sequences. A later analysis assigned CDR3 sequences and most-parsimonious VDJ recombination scenarios with the TCRdist pipeline. A later analysis defined each TCR beta chain by its CDR3 amino acid sequence plus V-gene family, and excluded reads lacking a unique V-gene family. A later analysis removed 500 to 650 highly shared, low-generation-probability nucleotide sequences to deal with suspected cross-contamination and a sequencing artifact. A later analysis calculated a clonal expansion index for each public chain from normalized within-repertoire ranks of inferred template counts. In a later analysis, generation probabilities were computed with a VDJ recombination model fitted to out-of-frame rearrangements, and the resulting probabilities were checked against IGoR. Hypergeometric tests were used in a later analysis to score TCR-TCR, TCR-HLA and TCR-CMV co-occurrence, with a repertoire-size bias correction applied to the TCR pairs. A later analysis estimated false discovery rates by permuting HLA or CMV assignments 20 times. In a later analysis, co-occurring TCRs were grouped using DBSCAN, and TCRdist sequence similarity was added for clustering within HLA-allele-positive subsets. Repertoires with fewer than 30,000 or more than 120,000 public chains, plus five repertoires with anomalous nucleotide sharing, were excluded from co-occurrence clustering. TCRdb took this table from immuneACCESS and kept in-frame rearrangements with V and J called. Such tables lack part of the clones; where checked against another copy, unresolved V genes explain under half of the gap, and the rest is unexplained. For V, J and clone size, that table is used; D and trimming come from the DNA. The sample table records about 200,000 clones. 6.5% of the sample goes to the ten largest clones.

Material: PBMCs. Recombination linked TRBV25-1 to TRBJ2-7; 13 nucleotides in the junction match TRBD2. This receptor was obtained from a young man in good health and CMV-seronegative. At the DNA level, the sequence is TGTGCCAGCGGACTAGCGGGAGCGGGTCAACACGAGCAGTACTTC. Protein translation: CASGLAGAGQHEQYF.